The rows below give T cell receptor beta chains drawn from one sample of a study of T cells after yellow fever vaccination. TCRdb re-analysed the 5' RACE reads in MiXCR, keeping a single row per CDR3 protein. This repertoire shows just under 600,000 distinct CDR3 sequences, about 13% found once; its top ten account for around 15%. The starting material was PBMCs, obtained on the day of the yellow fever booster vaccination. These receptors came from a man aged 25 to 40 who received the YFV17D yellow fever vaccine. Each CDR3 is given with its conserved first and last residue. D genes are given only for firm matches. Rows give clone size only sometimes, using once, few, many, or a class for an expanded clone.

TRBJ2-7	.	.	TRBV6-1	CASSEGGQGQYF	TGTGCCAGCAGTGAGGGGGGCCAAGGGCAGTACTTC
TRBJ2-5	.	few	TRBV12-3/TRBV12-4	CASSSSPSIGETQYF	TGTGCCAGCAGTTCCTCCCCGAGCATCGGAGAGACCCAGTACTTC
TRBJ1-5	TRBD1	.	TRBV3-1	CASSLGQGPNQPQHF	TGTGCCAGCAGCCTGGGACAGGGACCAAATCAGCCCCAGCATTTT
TRBJ1-4	.	.	TRBV15	CATGTRATNEKLFF	TGTGCCACGGGGACAAGAGCAACTAATGAAAAACTGTTTTTT
TRBJ2-6	TRBD1	few	TRBV29-1	CSAGTGPTTSGANVLTF	TGCAGCGCAGGGACAGGACCGACCACCTCTGGGGCCAACGTCCTGACTTTC
TRBJ2-7	TRBD2	.	TRBV7-2	CASSQGRESGEQYF	TGTGCCAGCAGCCAAGGGAGGGAATCTGGCGAGCAGTACTTC
TRBJ2-5	.	.	TRBV7-9	CASSLEISRFNF	TGTGCCAGCAGCTTAGAAATTAGCCGATTTAACTTC
TRBJ2-3	.	.	TRBV19	CASTASYKDTQYF	TGTGCCAGTACCGCCTCCTACAAGGATACGCAGTATTTT
TRBJ1-2	TRBD1	.	TRBV6-5	CASSWDRGDDGYTF	TGTGCCAGCAGTTGGGACAGGGGGGACGATGGCTACACCTTC
TRBJ1-2	.	few	TRBV20-1	CSASAQSPHSGYTF	TGCAGTGCTAGTGCGCAGAGTCCCCATAGTGGCTACACCTTC
TRBJ1-5	.	few	TRBV20-1	CSAEQGSNQPQHF	TGCAGTGCAGAACAGGGAAGCAATCAGCCCCAGCATTTT
TRBJ2-1	.	many	TRBV6-2/TRBV6-3	CASIKKGGVEQFF	TGTGCCAGCATCAAAAAGGGGGGGGTTGAGCAGTTCTTC
TRBJ2-3	.	.	TRBV7-2	CASSLAFSQTRVTDTQYF	TGTGCCAGCAGCTTAGCGTTCTCCCAAACGAGGGTGACAGATACGCAGTATTTT
TRBJ2-7	.	.	TRBV27	CASSLLGNPYYEQYF	TGTGCCAGCAGTTTATTAGGTAATCCCTACTACGAGCAGTACTTC
TRBJ1-5	TRBD1	.	TRBV6-2/TRBV6-3	CASSTTGGLFQPQHF	TGTGCCAGCAGCACGACAGGGGGCTTGTTTCAGCCCCAGCATTTT
TRBJ2-7	TRBD2	.	TRBV23-1	CASCQSIPREWHEQYF	TGCGCCTCCTGTCAATCGATCCCGCGGGAGTGGCACGAGCAGTACTTC
TRBJ1-1	.	few	TRBV20-1	CSAREDSSNTEAFF	TGCAGTGCTAGAGAGGACAGCTCGAACACTGAAGCTTTCTTT
TRBJ2-4	TRBD2	few	TRBV12-3/TRBV12-4	CASSLNPGGEMNIQYF	TGTGCCAGCAGTTTAAATCCCGGGGGGGAGATGAACATTCAGTACTTC
TRBJ2-7	.	.	TRBV6-2/TRBV6-3	CASKSEFYEQYF	TGTGCCAGCAAGTCGGAGTTCTACGAGCAGTACTTC
TRBJ2-1	TRBD2	few	TRBV27	CASSLEPLAGGFYEQFF	TGTGCCAGCAGTCTAGAGCCCCTAGCGGGAGGGTTTTATGAGCAGTTCTTC
TRBJ1-2	TRBD1	.	TRBV30	CAWSGQLGYGYTF	TGTGCCTGGTCGGGACAGCTCGGCTATGGCTACACCTTC
TRBJ2-3	.	.	TRBV6-5	CASSYWGRGVGDTQYF	TGTGCCAGCAGTTACTGGGGCAGGGGCGTTGGAGATACGCAGTATTTT
TRBJ2-3	.	few	TRBV10-3	CAISLAADTQYF	TGTGCCATCAGTCTAGCAGCTGATACGCAGTATTTT
TRBJ2-3	TRBD2	few	TRBV27	CASTLLAGGTDTQYF	TGTGCCAGCACCTTACTAGCGGGAGGCACAGATACGCAGTATTTT
TRBJ2-3	TRBD1	.	TRBV4-1	CASSSPSGQAQDTQYF	TGCGCCAGCAGCTCCCCGAGTGGACAGGCCCAAGATACGCAGTATTTT
TRBJ2-7	TRBD2	.	TRBV20-1	CSARGKTSGPYEQYF	TGCAGTGCTAGAGGGAAGACTAGCGGACCCTACGAGCAGTACTTC
TRBJ1-1	.	.	TRBV7-8	CASSHRLTERIF	TGTGCCAGCAGCCACCGCTTAACCGAGAGGATCTTT
TRBJ2-2	.	few	TRBV4-3	CASSPGPASGELFF	TGCGCCAGCAGCCCTGGACCTGCCTCGGGGGAGCTGTTTTTT
TRBJ2-7	.	.	TRBV29-1	CSVGSRGGEQYF	TGCAGCGTTGGCAGCAGGGGGGGAGAGCAGTACTTC
TRBJ1-1	.	.	TRBV27	CASISLGGRNREAFF	TGTGCCAGCATCTCCCTAGGTGGGCGGAACCGCGAAGCTTTCTTT
TRBJ2-4	TRBD2	.	TRBV11-2	CASSLKASGKTQNIQYF	TGTGCCAGCAGCTTAAAGGCTAGCGGGAAGACCCAAAACATTCAGTACTTC
TRBJ2-1	TRBD1	.	TRBV5-1	CASRQGANNEQFF	TGCGCCAGCAGACAGGGGGCAAACAATGAGCAGTTCTTC
TRBJ2-5	TRBD2	few	TRBV10-3	CAISPRLAGGETQYF	TGTGCCATCAGCCCCCGGCTAGCGGGAGGAGAGACCCAGTACTTC
TRBJ2-2	TRBD2	.	TRBV7-9	CASSLGLEGTGELFF	TGTGCCAGCAGCTTGGGACTAGAAGGCACCGGGGAGCTGTTTTTT
TRBJ2-1	.	few	TRBV6-5	CASSLSPVPDNNEQFF	TGTGCCAGCTCGCTATCTCCAGTTCCGGATAACAATGAGCAGTTCTTC
TRBJ2-7	TRBD2	.	TRBV30	CAWSPGLAGDKQYF	TGTGCCTGGAGTCCCGGACTAGCGGGAGACAAGCAGTACTTC
TRBJ2-1	.	few	TRBV20-1	CSAAKSSYNEQFF	TGCAGTGCCGCCAAAAGCTCCTACAATGAGCAGTTCTTC
TRBJ1-6	TRBD1	.	TRBV28	CASSSPGGSVNSPLHF	TGTGCCAGCAGTTCCCCAGGGGGTTCGGTTAATTCACCCCTCCACTTT
TRBJ2-7	.	few	TRBV4-2	CASSLNLGEIEQYF	TGTGCCAGCAGCCTGAATCTAGGTGAGATCGAGCAGTACTTC
TRBJ2-1	TRBD2	few	TRBV7-3	CASSLKGTSLVNEQFF	TGTGCCAGCAGCTTAAAGGGGACTAGTTTGGTAAATGAGCAGTTCTTC
TRBJ2-7	TRBD2	.	TRBV7-2	CASSPHRTSQTYEQYF	TGTGCCAGCAGCCCACACAGGACTAGCCAGACCTACGAGCAGTACTTC
TRBJ2-7	.	few	TRBV5-1	CASKGYTGTVTLEQYF	TGCGCCAGCAAGGGATACACCGGGACGGTTACTTTGGAGCAGTACTTC
TRBJ1-1	.	.	TRBV12-3/TRBV12-4	CASSFHRAEAFF	TGTGCCAGCAGTTTTCATCGAGCTGAAGCTTTCTTT
TRBJ2-3	.	many	TRBV20-1	CSALDRFVGTDTQYF	TGCAGTGCTCTTGACCGCTTCGTGGGCACAGATACGCAGTATTTT
TRBJ1-2	TRBD1	.	TRBV3-1	CASSQEGGAAYGYTF	TGTGCCAGCAGCCAAGAAGGGGGCGCTGCCTATGGCTACACCTTC
TRBJ2-1	.	few	TRBV11-2	CASSSDPTYNEQFF	TGTGCCAGCTCTTCTGACCCAACCTACAATGAGCAGTTCTTC
TRBJ2-3	TRBD2	few	TRBV12-3/TRBV12-4	CASSSSGRAWTQYF	TGTGCCAGCAGTTCTAGCGGGAGGGCCTGGACGCAGTATTTT
TRBJ2-4	.	.	TRBV30	CAYRVGGENIQSF	TGTGCCTACCGAGTTGGGGGAGAAAACATTCAGTCCTTC
TRBJ2-1	.	.	TRBV6-1	CASSAIWSSYNEQFF	TGTGCCAGCAGTGCGATTTGGAGCTCCTACAATGAGCAGTTCTTC
TRBJ2-2	.	.	TRBV12-3/TRBV12-4	CASSLSSGTTGELFF	TGTGCCAGCAGTTTAAGCAGCGGAACCACCGGGGAGCTGTTTTTT
TRBJ2-2	TRBD2	.	TRBV12-3/TRBV12-4	CACSFQAGGVGELFF	TGTGCCTGCAGTTTCCAAGCGGGAGGGGTCGGGGAGCTGTTTTTT
TRBJ2-5	.	few	TRBV7-2	CASSFGRTQETQYF	TGTGCCAGCAGCTTTGGTAGGACTCAAGAGACCCAGTACTTC
TRBJ2-2	TRBD1	few	TRBV7-2	CASSSRQGRSGELFF	TGTGCCAGCAGCTCCCGACAGGGGAGGTCCGGGGAGCTGTTTTTT
TRBJ2-1	TRBD1	.	TRBV7-3	CASSAGSRGEQFF	TGTGCCAGCAGCGCGGGTTCCAGGGGGGAGCAGTTCTTC
TRBJ1-1	.	.	TRBV7-2	CASSLDPRVANTEAFF	TGTGCCAGCAGCTTAGACCCGCGGGTTGCAAACACTGAAGCTTTCTTT
TRBJ2-7	.	.	TRBV12-3/TRBV12-4	CASSLDTLSYEQYF	TGTGCCAGCAGCCTGGACACCCTCTCCTACGAGCAGTACTTC
TRBJ2-2	.	.	TRBV18	CASSPVGTELFF	TGTGCCAGCTCACCAGTAGGGACGGAGCTGTTTTTT
TRBJ2-1	.	few	TRBV25-1	CASEVTHSNEQFF	TGTGCCAGTGAGGTGACGCACTCCAATGAGCAGTTCTTC
TRBJ2-1	.	.	TRBV20-1	CSAVAWSFGNEQFF	TGCAGTGCTGTAGCTTGGAGTTTCGGAAATGAGCAGTTCTTC
TRBJ1-5	.	few	TRBV27	CASSLVENQPQHF	TGTGCCAGCAGTTTGGTAGAAAATCAGCCCCAGCATTTT